This entry concerns a single T cell receptor beta chain. Its cognate antigen has yet to be identified. Base qualities are missing; no much larger clone stands one base away. Taken from the germline V gene, the CDR1 and CDR2 loops are SGHRS and YFSETQ. Including the terminal cysteine and phenylalanine, the CDR3 comprises 15 residues. This entry keeps only the CDR3 DNA: 45 bases, framed from base 1. The germline ends are 13 bases apart after V is trimmed by 0 bases and J by 4 bases. The entry originates in a study of CD8 T cells in ankylosing spondylitis (dated by TCRdb to 2016 to 2017). Study-level background: The study profiled T cell receptor beta repertoires in healthy donors and ankylosing spondylitis patients to find disease-linked TCR variants. Samples of peripheral blood were taken, and for ankylosing spondylitis patients, synovial fluid was collected as well. The full study cohort was made up of 20 to 25 ankylosing spondylitis patients and 108 healthy donors. Broad study findings and their caveats: Some of the motif variants had been reported before in the synovial fluid and blood of reactive arthritis patients, a finding that suggests common disease-initiation mechanisms. The disease-linked clones were reported as significantly enriched in matched synovial fluid samples from ankylosing spondylitis patients. Blood from ankylosing spondylitis patients appeared to be characterized by a TCR beta motif composed of about eight highly homologous amino acid variants. The disease-linked clones showed a CD8+ phenotype and occurred at relatively low frequencies in peripheral blood.

The run used an Illumina HiSeq 2500. TCR beta libraries were prepared by quantitative 5'-RACE with molecular barcodes. The authors processed their data as follows. Disease-linked TCR variants were identified with a new computational method built on a probabilistic model of VDJ rearrangement. Using fastp trimming at Q25 and MiXCR clonotype assembly, TCRdb reanalyzed the public sequencing data and kept in-frame beta chains. Each entry is one CDR3 protein sequence, shown with its most common DNA and genes. The V and J calls come from TCRdb's annotation, not from the publication. The sample table holds 180,000 or so distinct CDR3 sequences, of which around 10% were seen once. The ten largest clones represent about 29% of the sample.

The source is a male donor with ankylosing spondylitis or in good health (not recorded which). This sequence uses TRBV5-1 and TRBJ2-5; the D gene cannot be resolved reliably. The sample comprised blood, either unsorted or a sorted T cell fraction (not recorded which). The sequenced DNA: TGCGCCAGCAGCTTGGGAACCACCTCGGGAGAGACCCAGTACTTC. This sequence encodes CASSLGTTSGETQYF.